This T cell receptor beta chain was sequenced during a study of blood T cell repertoires in COVID-19 (dated by TCRdb to the early 2020s). As for the study more broadly: Samples covering the acute and convalescent phases of COVID-19 were provided by collaborators in the United States, Italy and Spain. The prospective study material was composed of cDNA or gDNA derived from T cells, B-cell-depleted T cells, or PBMCs. The dataset comprised deeply sampled blood TCRbeta repertoires from subjects exposed to, actively infected with, or recovered from COVID-19. The repertoires were released in a freely available public database meant as a resource for research on the immune response to SARS-CoV-2. The samples were drawn from two sources: the first 160 participants of the ongoing ImmuneRACE study, and over 1,000 subjects contributed by 6 global collaborators. A de-identified subject ID, COVID-19 status, age in years and sex were almost always included in the sample metadata. Where HLA class I and class II types were available, the types were taken from metadata supplied by the sample provider, not from assay-based typing. The paper as a whole reports these results and caveats: The amount of clinical and demographic metadata varied by source and participant and was provided uncurated.

Remarks on this clone: Its antigen remains unidentified. No base quality information exists; no much larger clone differs at one position.

TCRbeta CDR3 regions were amplified from genomic DNA using the immunoSEQ Assay, a bias-controlled multiplex PCR. On the study's bioinformatics: The number of nucleated cells in each sample was estimated from the amplification of reference gene primers within the assay. Sequence reads were collapsed and filtered to measure the absolute abundance of every unique TCRbeta CDR3 rearrangement. For each sample, productive Simpson clonality was calculated by taking the square root of Simpson's diversity index across productive rearrangements. Drawn from immuneACCESS, this table holds only the in-frame rearrangements with V and J called that TCRdb kept. Clones are partly lost; checked studies trace under half to an unresolved V gene and leave the rest unexplained. That table gives V, J and clone size, and the DNA gave D and trimming. In this sample the table shows more than 400,000 clones, over 75% of which occur a single time. The ten largest clones capture approximately 3.4% of the sample.

Collaborating institutions collected whole blood in K2EDTA tubes following their own protocols. Collaborator samples were shipped for TCRbeta analysis as frozen whole blood, isolated PBMCs, or DNA extracted from either sample type. Source material: peripheral blood. The receptor's source is a human donor in a cohort sampled during active COVID-19.

The CDR3 loop reads CASTQVGQPQHF. The DNA sequence is given as TGTGCCAGCACGCAGGTCGGCCAGCCCCAGCATTTT. The rearrangement joined TRBV2 to TRBJ1-5, with the D gene uncertain. Including the terminal cysteine and phenylalanine, the CDR3 comprises 12 residues. Only the CDR3 region is kept as DNA, spanning 36 bases read in frame from base 1. The V and J ends are trimmed by 7 bases and 7 bases, leaving 11 bases between them. CDR1 and CDR2, looked up from the germline V gene, are SNHLY and FYNNEI.